The 21 T cell receptor beta chains presented below share a single source sample, sequenced in a study of beta chain features in type 1 diabetes. The antigens for these receptors are not known. Expressed TCRB transcripts were sequenced because the entire RNA isolate underwent reverse transcription. Some clones are missing from TCRdb's copy, which holds only in-frame ones; the method was immunoSEQ multiplex PCR. This repertoire shows tens of thousands of clones, approximately 47% found once; its top ten account for around 0.7%. The study's findings and limits: TCRB CDR3s from Type 1 diabetes patients were moderately but significantly shorter in all four CD4+ subsets.

Sequencing input: central memory CD4+ T cells from blood. All receptors derive from a man under 40 with type 1 diabetes.

This clone has a handful of counts. The sample carries other DNA sequences with the same CDR3. The chain couples TRBV7-2 to TRBJ2-5; D is ambiguous. Germline CDR1 reads SGHTA; CDR2 reads FQGNSA. Trimming stripped 4 bases from V and 4 bases from J, with 7 bases between. CDR3 length: 12 amino acids. CDR3 region: CASSSSLETQYF. The CDR3 nucleotides are TGTGCCAGCAGCTCGTCCCTAGAGACCCAGTACTTC.

The chain has TRBV7-2 and TRBJ2-2; D is unclear. Per germline, CDR1 SGHTA and CDR2 FQGNSA. V was clipped by 5 bases and J by 1 base, with 5 bases between them. This CDR3 has 13 amino acids. The CDR3 is CASSPRNTGELFF. The CDR3 region has the DNA TGTGCCAGCAGCCCCAGGAACACCGGGGAGCTGTTTTTT.

This clone showed up just a few times. The chain employs TRBV4-1 and TRBJ2-2; 8 nucleotides line up with TRBD2. The V and J ends lost 0 bases and 1 base, in that order; junction bases with no gene match: 1. This CDR3 region has 16 residues. The germline gives CDR1 MGHRA, CDR2 YSYEKL. In DNA, the CDR3 is TGCGCCAGCAGCCAAGAAAGCGGGAGGAACACCGGGGAGCTGTTTTTT. Amino acid sequence: CASSQESGRNTGELFF.

This clone appeared once. V gene TRBV7-2 combines with J gene TRBJ2-7; D is unclear. CDR1 and CDR2 from the germline V gene are SGHTA and FQGNSA. The CDR3 is 15 amino acids. Trimming pared 0 bases from V and 1 base from J, leaving 10 bases between. The CDR3: CASSLAHLLSYEQYF. The CDR3 coding sequence is TGTGCCAGCAGCTTAGCGCATCTACTTTCCTACGAGCAGTACTTC.

This chain joins TRBV25-1 and TRBJ1-2; the match to TRBD1 covers 12 bases. The J segment lost 5 bases and the V segment lost 5 bases, leaving 9 bases of the junction unmatched. Germline CDR1 is MGHDK and CDR2 is SYGVNS. The length of the CDR3 is 16 residues. The CDR3 coding sequence is TGTGCCAGCAGTCAACCCGGGACAGGGGGCGGTTATGGCTACACCTTC. The encoded protein is CASSQPGTGGGYGYTF.

This chain joins TRBV6-6 and TRBJ2-7, with D tentatively TRBD2 (5 bases). The CDR3 totals 15 residues. With 0 bases removed from V and 6 bases from J, the gap between germline ends came to 15 bases. In germline, CDR1 is MNHNY, CDR2 SVGAGI (reference sequence). CDR3 bases: TGTGCCAGCAGTTACTCGAGTCCGGGATTGGGCGAGCAGTACTTC. Its translation is CASSYSSPGLGEQYF.

V gene TRBV20-1 combines with J gene TRBJ1-1, with D possibly TRBD1 on 5 matching bases. The V end lost 6 bases, the J end lost 10 bases, and 12 bases lay between the germline ends. CDR3 size: 10 residues. Germline-derived CDR1 and CDR2 are DFQATT and SNEGSKA (reference sequence). This CDR3 is CSASRGVAFF. The CDR3 nucleotides are TGCAGTGCCTCGCGGGGGGTAGCTTTCTTT.

This clone was picked up a small number of times. This CDR3 is CASSATSYNEQFF. The DNA of the CDR3 is TGTGCCAGCAGTGCGACTAGCTACAATGAGCAGTTCTTC. The chain is built from TRBV7-9 and TRBJ2-1, with a weak D call TRBD2 (6 bases). The CDR3 contains 13 residues. Trimming pared 6 bases from V and 3 bases from J, leaving 9 bases between. Germline values: CDR1 SEHNR, CDR2 FQNEAQ (reference sequence).

This clone was picked up a small number of times. The chain carries TRBV7-8 and TRBJ2-3, with 10 bases matching TRBD2. Germline V gives CDR1 SGHVS, CDR2 FQNEAQ. J was trimmed by 4 bases and V by 5 bases; bases with no gene match: 12. This CDR3 contains 17 residues. CDR3 nucleotide sequence: TGTGCCAGCAGCGCAGTCCTAGCGGGGGCCCCTCCAGATACGCAGTATTTT. As protein: CASSAVLAGAPPDTQYF. Looking up the rest from reference TRBV7-8 and TRBJ2-3 gives the full variable domain: GAGVSQSPRYKVAKRGQDVALRCDPISGHVSLFWYQQALGQGPEFLTYFQNEAQLDKSGLPSDRFFAERPEGSVSTLKIQRTQQEDSAVYLCASSAVLAGAPPDTQYFGPGTRLTVL.

This clone occurred a few times. This rearrangement joins TRBV18 to TRBJ1-6; 8 positions agree with TRBD1. This CDR3 is built from 14 residues. V lost 3 bases to trimming and J lost 7 bases; unmatched junction nucleotides: 2. The germline V gene has CDR1 KGHSH and CDR2 LQKENI. CDR3 sequence: CASSPGQANSPLHF. The CDR3 DNA is TGTGCCAGCTCACCGGGACAGGCCAATTCACCCCTCCACTTT.

Note on this clone: Other DNA sequences in this specimen translate into the identical CDR3. The gene calls are TRBV6-5 and TRBJ2-7; the D gene is possibly TRBD2 (5 bases). V lost 4 bases and J lost 0, with 10 bases in between. The CDR3 runs to 14 residues. The germline V gene has CDR1 MNHEY and CDR2 SVGAGI. DNA for the CDR3: TGTGCCAGCAGTTCTCCGGGGAGCTCCTACGAGCAGTACTTC. Its protein is CASSSPGSSYEQYF.

V and J are TRBV7-9 and TRBJ1-2, with 9 bases aligning to TRBD1. The ends lost 5 bases at V and 1 base at J; junction bases unmatched: 5. Germline assignment: CDR1 SEHNR and CDR2 FQNEAQ (reference sequence). CDR3 length: 15 amino acids. CDR3 in DNA: TGTGCCAGCAGCCCCAGGACAGGGGTTAACTATGGCTACACCTTC. It codes for CASSPRTGVNYGYTF.

The chain recombines TRBV19 with TRBJ2-1, with 15 bases identical to TRBD2. The CDR3 is made up of 15 amino acids. The germline V gene has CDR1 LNHDA and CDR2 SQIVND (reference sequence). With V trimmed by 7 bases and J by 4 bases, 2 bases remained unmatched. The chain's CDR3 is CASTGTSGGYNEQFF. The CDR3 DNA sequence: TGTGCCAGTACGGGGACTAGCGGGGGGTACAATGAGCAGTTCTTC.

The V gene is TRBV19, the J gene TRBJ2-7, with TRBD1 identical over 7 bases. CDR3 length equals 17 residues. From germline, CDR1 is LNHDA and CDR2 SQIVND (reference sequence). The V and J ends lost 6 bases and 4 bases, in that order; junction bases with no gene match: 18. CDR3 in DNA: TGTGCCAGTAGCCCCTTTCGAGGGGGCTCCCACCTTTACGAGCAGTACTTC. This translates into CASSPFRGGSHLYEQYF.

This chain joins TRBV30 and TRBJ2-5, with TRBD2 identical over 8 bases. The trim removed 7 bases at V and 5 bases at J, leaving 9 bases unmatched. The CDR3 runs to 13 residues. Germline lookup yields CDR1 GTSNPN and CDR2 SVGIG (reference sequence). CDR3 in amino acids: CALNSGTVETQYF. The CDR3 DNA is TGTGCCTTAAATAGCGGGACGGTTGAGACCCAGTACTTC.

The V call is TRBV7-9, the J call TRBJ2-7; TRBD2 might be the D (6 bases). From germline, CDR1 is SEHNR and CDR2 FQNEAQ (reference sequence). V gave up 5 bases and J gave up 2 bases, with 10 bases separating them. CDR3 length: 13 amino acids. CDR3 sequence: CASSPTRTYEQYF. CDR3 coding DNA: TGTGCCAGCAGCCCGACTAGGACCTACGAGCAGTACTTC.

The gene calls are TRBV7-2 and TRBJ2-7, with 13 bases identical to TRBD2. The germline V gene has CDR1 SGHTA and CDR2 FQGNSA. J gave up 6 bases and V 5 bases, and 4 bases lay outside the gene matches. The CDR3 contains 14 residues. For the CDR3, the DNA is TGTGCCAGCAGCCGGGGACTAGCGGGAACCGAGCAGTACTTC. It translates to CASSRGLAGTEQYF.

The chain links TRBV6-1 to TRBJ2-2, with unresolved D. The V end lost 7 bases, the J end lost 4 bases, and 7 bases lay between the germline ends. The V gene's germline CDR1 is MNHNS and CDR2 SASEGT. The CDR3 spans 12 residues. The CDR3 bases are TGTGCCAGCACAGTTCTCACCGGGGAGCTGTTTTTT. Translated, it gives CASTVLTGELFF.

The chain combines TRBV19 with TRBJ1-3; D is ambiguous. V was shortened by 9 bases and J by 0 bases, with 18 bases between the two germline ends. This CDR3 region has 16 residues. Germline lookup yields CDR1 LNHDA and CDR2 SQIVND (reference sequence). This chain's CDR3 is CASITHLGSSGNTIYF. The CDR3 DNA reads TGTGCCAGCATAACCCACCTGGGGAGCTCTGGAAACACCATATATTTT.

This clone was seen a handful of times. In DNA, the CDR3 is TGTGCCATCAGTGAGTCCGGCCCTCGGACAGGGAGGGCTGAAGCTTTCTTT. As protein: CAISESGPRTGRAEAFF. The V gene is TRBV10-3, the J gene TRBJ1-1; 8 bases match TRBD1. Germline-derived CDR1 and CDR2 are ENHRY and SYGVKD. The CDR3 totals 17 residues. Germline trimming cut 0 bases from V and 6 bases from J; bases unmatched to any gene: 12.

In this sample, this clone turned up a few times. The chain links TRBV19 to TRBJ1-2; a possible D gene is TRBD1 (5 bases). The CDR3 spans 16 residues. Germline CDR1 reads LNHDA; CDR2 reads SQIVND (reference sequence). Between the trimmed V and J ends, which lost 6 bases and 1 base, there was a span of 18 bases. The CDR3 spells CASSRWEGPINYGYTF. CDR3 bases: TGTGCCAGTAGCCGATGGGAGGGACCAATTAACTATGGCTACACCTTC.